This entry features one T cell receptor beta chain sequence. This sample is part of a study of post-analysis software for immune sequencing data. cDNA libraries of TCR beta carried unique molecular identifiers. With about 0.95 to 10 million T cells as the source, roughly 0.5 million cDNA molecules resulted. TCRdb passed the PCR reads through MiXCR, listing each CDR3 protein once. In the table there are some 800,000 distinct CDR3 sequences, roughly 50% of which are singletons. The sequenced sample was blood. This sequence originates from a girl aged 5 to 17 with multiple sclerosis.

The CDR3 coding sequence is TGCGCCAGCAGCCCCTATCGGGGATACGAGCAGTACTTC. Translation gives CASSPYRGYEQYF. V gene TRBV4-3 combines with J gene TRBJ2-7, with a tentative D call TRBD2 (5 bases). Germline values: CDR1 LGHNA, CDR2 YSLEER. The V end was cut by 4 bases, the J end by 4 bases, with 11 bases between. The CDR3 is 13 residues long.